These 32 T cell receptor beta chains share one sample of origin, sequenced in a study of cytomegalovirus exposure and HLA in healthy donors. 13 Jbeta primers and 60 Vbeta primers were used for the PCR. The assay was immunoSEQ multiplex PCR, and TCRdb's table has in-frame clones only and misses some. This table holds around 110,000 clones, 73% found once. The source material was PBMCs. These receptors all stem from a man aged 25-40 years in good health and CMV-seronegative.

The CDR3 nucleotides read TGCAGCGTTGTGGGGACAGACTACGAGCAGTACTTC. Its protein is CSVVGTDYEQYF. The rearrangement joins TRBV29-1 to TRBJ2-7; 7 positions agree with TRBD1. Germline loops: CDR1 SQVTM, CDR2 ANQGSEA. The J segment lost 3 bases and the V segment lost 4 bases, leaving 3 bases of the junction unmatched. The CDR3 has 12 amino acids.

The rearrangement uses TRBV9 and TRBJ2-5, with D possibly TRBD1 on 5 matching bases. Trimming pared 2 bases from V and 3 bases from J, leaving 8 bases between. The CDR3 contains 13 residues. Per the germline V gene, CDR1 is SGDLS and CDR2 is YYNGEE. The CDR3 loop reads CASSVDREETQYF. CDR3 in DNA: TGTGCCAGCAGCGTTGACAGAGAAGAGACCCAGTACTTC.

V gene TRBV30 combines with J gene TRBJ2-5; 10 bases fit TRBD1. This CDR3 contains 13 residues. V lost 3 bases, J lost 5 bases, and 3 bases stayed unmatched. Looked up from germline, CDR1 is GTSNPN and CDR2 is SVGIG (reference sequence). CDR3 residues: CAWRDRGKETQYF. DNA of the CDR3: TGTGCCTGGAGGGACAGGGGGAAGGAGACCCAGTACTTC.

The chain combines TRBV5-5 with TRBJ1-3, with D possibly matching TRBD1 (6 bases). The CDR3 spans 17 residues. Germline V CDR1 and CDR2: SGHKS, YYEKEE (reference sequence). Trimming took 1 base from V and 1 from J, leaving 15 bases between them. This CDR3 is CASSLSGALSSGNTIYF. The CDR3 nucleotides read TGTGCCAGCAGCTTGTCAGGGGCGTTATCGTCTGGAAACACCATATATTTT.

J is TRBJ2-3 and V is TRBV27, with D possibly being TRBD1 (5 bases). Germline V gives CDR1 MNHEY, CDR2 SMNVEV (reference sequence). Trimming took 6 bases from V and 8 from J, leaving 24 bases between them. The CDR3 length is 16 residues. The CDR3 sequence: CASSLSDPRVRGTQYF. The CDR3 DNA sequence: TGTGCCAGCAGCCTTTCGGATCCCAGGGTACGCGGTACGCAGTATTTT.

This chain uses TRBV29-1 with TRBJ1-2; the D is unclear. This CDR3 is 13 amino acids long. The germline gives CDR1 SQVTM, CDR2 ANQGSEA. V dropped 0 bases and J dropped 7 bases, with 12 bases sitting between them. CDR3 nucleotides: TGCAGCGTTGAAGATATGGGCCGAAGTGGCTACACCTTC. Protein product: CSVEDMGRSGYTF. The full variable domain, in which reference TRBV29-1 and TRBJ1-2 provide the parts outside the CDR3, is SAVISQKPSRDICQRGTSLTIQCQVDSQVTMMFWYRQQPGQSLTLIATANQGSEATYESGFVIDKFPISRPNLTFSTLTVSNMSPEDSSIYLCSVEDMGRSGYTFGSGTRLTVV.

This chain uses TRBV5-5 with TRBJ1-2; tentative D call: TRBD1 (6 bases). CDR3 length equals 16 residues. Germline V gene data show CDR1 as SGHKS and CDR2 as YYEKEE (reference sequence). V was pared by 2 bases and J by 4 bases, with 18 bases between. DNA of the CDR3: TGTGCCAGCAGCTTCTCCCCGGACAGTTTCCTCTATGGCTACACCTTC. Translated, it gives CASSFSPDSFLYGYTF.

This rearrangement joins TRBV6-1 to TRBJ2-5; 7 bases line up with TRBD1. The DNA end is a closer match to TRBJ2-7, so the J assignment may be wrong. The CDR3 consists of 15 residues. The germline gives CDR1 MNHNS, CDR2 SASEGT. The CDR3 sequence: CASSEALRGGDEQYF. CDR3 in DNA: TGTGCCAGCAGTGAAGCGCTTCGAGGGGGCGACGAGCAGTACTTC.

The V and J genes are TRBV7-8 and TRBJ2-1; TRBD2 matches 12 bases. J gave up 9 bases and V 6 bases, and 9 bases lay outside the gene matches. CDR3 length: 15 amino acids. The germline CDR1 and CDR2 sequences are SGHVS and FQNEAQ. The CDR3 region is CASSFGLAGNGEQFF. CDR3 bases: TGTGCCAGCAGTTTCGGACTAGCGGGAAACGGTGAGCAGTTCTTC.

The chain has TRBV2 and TRBJ2-7, with 8 nucleotides matching TRBD2. V dropped 5 bases and J dropped 2; count of bases not matched to a gene: 5. The CDR3 covers 14 residues. The germline V gene encodes CDR1 SNHLY and CDR2 FYNNEI. The chain's CDR3 is CASSFGLAPYEQYF. The CDR3 DNA follows: TGTGCCAGCAGTTTTGGACTAGCTCCCTACGAGCAGTACTTC.

The chain links TRBV2 to TRBJ1-1; a weak D match, TRBD1 (6 bases). V gave up 11 bases and J gave up 5 bases, with 18 bases separating them. The CDR3 runs to 13 residues. Per germline, CDR1 SNHLY and CDR2 FYNNEI. CDR3 in DNA: TGTGCCGGAAAGGGAGGGGGTAGAACTGAAGCTTTCTTT. This sequence encodes CAGKGGGRTEAFF. The variable domain in full, completed from reference TRBV2 and TRBJ1-1, reads EPEVTQTPSHQVTQMGQEVILRCVPISNHLYFYWYRQILGQKVEFLVSFYNNEISEKSEIFDDQFSVERPDGSNFTLKIRSTKLEDSAMYFCAGKGGGRTEAFFGQGTRLTVV.

Note on this clone: This CDR3 is also generated by other DNA sequences in the sample. The rearrangement links TRBV29-1 to TRBJ2-5; 7 bases align to TRBD1. The CDR3 is 12 residues long. Trimming removed 7 bases from V and 5 bases from J; junction bases left unmatched: 7. CDR1 and CDR2 (germline): SQVTM, ANQGSEA. Written as DNA, the CDR3 is TGCAGCGCCGGGACAGCTAAGGAGACCCAGTACTTC. Translation gives CSAGTAKETQYF.

The gene calls are TRBV27 and TRBJ2-1; TRBD2 matches at 15 bases. Germline loops: CDR1 MNHEY, CDR2 SMNVEV (reference sequence). The V and J ends lost 6 bases and 3 bases, in that order; junction bases with no gene match: 6. This CDR3 spans 17 amino acids. CDR3 amino acids: CASSIWTSGGVYNEQFF. The CDR3, as DNA: TGTGCCAGCAGCATCTGGACTAGCGGGGGGGTCTACAATGAGCAGTTCTTC.

The chain carries TRBV28 and TRBJ2-1, with TRBD1 matching 9 bases. The CDR3 is 11 residues long. Germline V lookup: CDR1 MDHEN, CDR2 SYDVKM. V shed 3 bases, J shed 15 bases, and the junction held 3 bases outside the gene matches. The CDR3 loop is CASSFRDRAFF. The DNA of the CDR3 is TGTGCCAGCAGTTTCAGGGACAGGGCGTTCTTC.

V is TRBV2 and J is TRBJ2-5; TRBD2 matches 12 bases. After removal of 0 bases from V and 5 bases from J, the junction contained 7 bases not matched to a gene. This CDR3 region has 17 residues. From germline, CDR1 is SNHLY and CDR2 FYNNEI. CDR3 DNA: TGTGCCAGCAGTGAAGCGCCTAGCGGGAGGGGATCGGAGACCCAGTACTTC. It yields the protein CASSEAPSGRGSETQYF.

The chain couples TRBV29-1 to TRBJ1-4; D may be TRBD1 (6 bases). CDR3 length equals 13 residues. CDR1 is SQVTM and CDR2 is ANQGSEA in the germline V gene. V lost 6 bases to trimming and J lost 2 bases, with 10 bases between them. DNA for the CDR3: TGCAGCGTGGGGGCGTCGACTAATGAAAAACTGTTTTTT. This encodes CSVGASTNEKLFF.

The gene calls are TRBV10-1 and TRBJ2-1; 8 bases are shared with TRBD1. The V segment lost 4 bases and the J segment 10 bases; nucleotides outside the gene matches: 9. CDR3 length: 14 residues. In germline, CDR1 is WNHNN, CDR2 SYGVQD (reference sequence). The CDR3 protein is CASSAGQVTEEQFF. The DNA for the CDR3 is TGCGCCAGCAGTGCGGGACAGGTTACAGAGGAGCAGTTCTTC.

The chain employs TRBV2 and TRBJ2-3, with TRBD1 matching 8 bases. This CDR3 contains 15 residues. Trimming took 6 bases from V and 4 from J; bases not matched to a gene: 9. The germline V gene encodes CDR1 SNHLY and CDR2 FYNNEI. This chain's CDR3 is CASRIDRGGSDTQYF. The CDR3 bases are TGTGCCAGCAGGATTGACAGGGGAGGATCAGATACGCAGTATTTT.

The rearrangement links TRBV27 to TRBJ2-1, with 9 bases lining up with TRBD1. V dropped 4 bases and J dropped 8; count of bases not matched to a gene: 6. Per germline, CDR1 MNHEY and CDR2 SMNVEV (reference sequence). The CDR3 covers 14 residues. CDR3 nucleotide sequence: TGTGCCAGCAGTTCTAAACAGGGGGCCGATGAGCAGTTCTTC. This codes for CASSSKQGADEQFF.

The V gene is TRBV19, the J gene TRBJ1-2; TRBD1 aligns across 9 bases. This CDR3 has 15 residues. Germline lookup yields CDR1 LNHDA and CDR2 SQIVND (reference sequence). V lost 3 bases, J lost 7 bases, and 9 bases stayed unmatched. The CDR3 sequence: CASSIPNTGGFGYTF. The CDR3 coding sequence is TGTGCCAGTAGTATCCCGAACACAGGGGGCTTTGGCTACACCTTC.

There are a few counts of this clone. The chain carries TRBV2 and TRBJ1-4, with D hard to call. Germline V gene data show CDR1 as SNHLY and CDR2 as FYNNEI. This CDR3 region has 13 residues. V lost 0 bases to trimming and J lost 16 bases, with 15 bases between them. The CDR3 spells CASSEALIANGFF. The CDR3 DNA is TGTGCCAGCAGTGAAGCGCTTATAGCCAACGGGTTTTTT.

The chain joins TRBV6-6 to TRBJ1-5; 9 bases are shared with TRBD1. The CDR3 contains 16 residues. Germline lookup yields CDR1 MNHNY and CDR2 SVGAGI (reference sequence). V trimming: 6 bases; J trimming: 2 bases; junction bases outside the gene matches: 8. CDR3 bases: TGTGCCAGCAGACCCGACAGGGGGGTGGGCAATCAGCCCCAGCATTTT. It translates to CASRPDRGVGNQPQHF.

The chain combines TRBV18 with TRBJ2-7, with D maybe TRBD1 (6 bases). V was trimmed by 3 bases and J by 3 bases, leaving 15 bases between them. The length of the CDR3 is 15 residues. Germline V gives CDR1 KGHSH, CDR2 LQKENI. CDR3 nucleotide sequence: TGTGCCAGCTCACCGACCCGGACAGAGGACTACGAGCAGTACTTC. Its translation: CASSPTRTEDYEQYF. The full variable domain, its missing parts supplied by reference TRBV18 and TRBJ2-7, is NAGVMQNPRHLVRRRGQEARLRCSPMKGHSHVYWYRQLPEEGLKFMVYLQKENIIDESGMPKERFSAEFPKEGPSILRIQQVVRGDSAAYFCASSPTRTEDYEQYFGPGTRLTVT.

The chain uses TRBV19 and TRBJ2-7, with D possibly matching TRBD1 (6 bases). This CDR3 has 16 amino acids. Trimming cost V 5 bases and J 0 bases, with 17 bases left between them. Germline CDR1 and CDR2: LNHDA and SQIVND (reference sequence). CDR3 nucleotides: TGTGCCAGTAGTCGTCCCGGGACACTGAGCTCCTACGAGCAGTACTTC. Encoded protein: CASSRPGTLSSYEQYF.

The rearrangement links TRBV27 to TRBJ2-7; 15 bases fit TRBD2. The germline V gene encodes CDR1 MNHEY and CDR2 SMNVEV (reference sequence). Unmatched junction bases numbered 1, after V lost 8 bases and J lost 2 bases. The CDR3 consists of 14 residues. The CDR3: CASGLAGGPYEQYF. The CDR3 DNA reads as TGTGCCAGCGGACTAGCGGGGGGGCCCTACGAGCAGTACTTC.

The chain has TRBV28 and TRBJ1-3; no reliable D call. Trimming removed 5 bases from V and 2 bases from J, with 16 bases in between. Germline loops: CDR1 MDHEN, CDR2 SYDVKM. CDR3 size: 16 residues. CDR3: CASSLPGRLAGNTIYF. CDR3 sequence (DNA): TGTGCCAGCAGTCTGCCCGGAAGACTAGCTGGAAACACCATATATTTT. The full variable domain, completed using reference TRBV28 and TRBJ1-3, is DVKVTQSSRYLVKRTGEKVFLECVQDMDHENMFWYRQDPGLGLRLIYFSYDVKMKEKGDIPEGYSVSREKKERFSLILESASTNQTSMYLCASSLPGRLAGNTIYFGEGSWLTVV.

The chain recombines TRBV27 with TRBJ2-7; 8 nucleotides line up with TRBD1. The CDR3 totals 14 residues. J was trimmed by 2 bases and V by 5 bases; bases with no gene match: 5. Germline V gene data show CDR1 as MNHEY and CDR2 as SMNVEV (reference sequence). CDR3 protein: CASSRGTGPYEQYF. Here the CDR3 DNA reads TGTGCCAGCAGTAGAGGGACAGGTCCCTACGAGCAGTACTTC.

This sequence joins TRBV30 and TRBJ2-2; D is ambiguous. The V gene lost 2 bases and the J gene lost 6 bases, with 10 bases spanning the gap. CDR3 length equals 13 residues. Germline assignment: CDR1 GTSNPN and CDR2 SVGIG (reference sequence). The CDR3, as DNA: TGTGCCTGGAGTCCTTCGGTGGCCGGGGAGCTGTTTTTT. Its protein product is CAWSPSVAGELFF.

The count of this clone is one. This sequence joins TRBV7-3 and TRBJ1-1; D uncertain. Per the germline V gene, CDR1 is SGHTA and CDR2 is FQGTGA. This CDR3 contains 13 residues. V lost 5 bases, J lost 1 base, and 8 bases lay in between. The CDR3 sequence: CASSTGGNTEAFF. CDR3 DNA: TGTGCCAGCAGCACGGGAGGGAACACTGAAGCTTTCTTT.

The V call is TRBV7-6, the J call TRBJ2-7, with D unresolved. This CDR3 region has 14 residues. From germline, CDR1 is SGHVS and CDR2 FNYEAQ. V lost 0 bases and J 3 bases, leaving 9 bases between the germline ends. This chain's CDR3 is CASSLATAFYEQYF. For the CDR3, the DNA is TGTGCCAGCAGCTTAGCAACAGCCTTCTACGAGCAGTACTTC. The full variable domain, completed using reference TRBV7-6 and TRBJ2-7, is GAGVSQSPRYKVTKRGQDVALRCDPISGHVSLYWYRQALGQGPEFLTYFNYEAQQDKSGLPNDRFSAERPEGSISTLTIQRTEQRDSAMYRCASSLATAFYEQYFGPGTRLTVT.

This sequence joins TRBV25-1 and TRBJ1-3, with a tentative D call TRBD1 (6 bases). This CDR3 is built from 15 residues. Per the germline V gene, CDR1 is MGHDK and CDR2 is SYGVNS. Trimming stripped 6 bases from V and 0 bases from J, with 12 bases between. Here the CDR3 reads CASSQGQHSGNTIYF. The CDR3 nucleotides are TGTGCCAGCAGCCAAGGACAGCACTCTGGAAACACCATATATTTT.

The chain has TRBV7-9 and TRBJ2-5; D possibly corresponds to TRBD1 (6 bases). Trimming took 7 bases from V and 5 from J, leaving 17 bases between them. The germline V gene has CDR1 SEHNR and CDR2 FQNEAQ (reference sequence). This CDR3 has 14 residues. CDR3 sequence (DNA): TGTGCCAGCACCATGGATGGGGGCTGGGAGACCCAGTACTTC. Translation gives CASTMDGGWETQYF.